Listed here are 28 T cell receptor beta chains from one sample, sequenced in a study of blood T cells in healthy people across ages. For the second PCR, which ran for roughly 6 to 12 cycles, a sample-barcoded 5' primer and a J-beta primer mix were used. TCRdb reprocessed the 5' RACE reads with MiXCR, giving one entry per CDR3 protein. The sample carries 800,000 to 900,000 distinct CDR3 sequences, 62% recorded once. The sample taken for sequencing was blood. These receptors originate from a man aged 25-45 years in good health.

V gene TRBV20-1 combines with J gene TRBJ2-1; 8 bases are a match to TRBD2. The CDR3 has 14 residues. CDR1 is DFQATT, CDR2 SNEGSKA, per germline (reference sequence). V dropped 4 bases and J dropped 7; count of bases not matched to a gene: 9. The CDR3 sequence: CSATLSGGRNEQFF. DNA for the CDR3: TGCAGTGCTACCTTAAGCGGGGGTCGGAATGAGCAGTTCTTC.

The chain links TRBV7-8 to TRBJ1-5; weak D call: TRBD1 (5 bases). Germline V gene sequence: CDR1 SGHVS, CDR2 FQNEAQ. The length of the CDR3 is 14 residues. V was clipped by 1 base and J by 4 bases, with 8 bases between them. DNA for the CDR3: TGTGCCAGCAGCTTAGTGGAGGGGAATCAGCCCCAGCATTTT. Translated: CASSLVEGNQPQHF.

A remark on this clonotype: A much bigger clone sits one base away, suggesting this may be a read error. J is TRBJ1-5 and V is TRBV12-3 or TRBV12-4; 7 nucleotides agree with TRBD1. Trimming took 6 bases from V and 5 from J; bases not matched to a gene: 4. The CDR3 consists of 13 residues. The chain's CDR3 is CASSPTGHQPQHF. The CDR3, as DNA: TGTGCCAGCAGCCCGACAGGGCATCAGCCCCAGCATTTT.

V is TRBV30 and J is TRBJ1-5, with a weak D call TRBD1 (5 bases). Germline CDR1 GTSNPN, CDR2 SVGIG (reference sequence). CDR3 size: 17 residues. With 2 bases removed from V and 6 bases from J, the gap between germline ends came to 23 bases. In DNA form, the CDR3 reads TGTGCCTGGAGTTCCGACGGGGGAGGGAGGACGAGTCAGCCCCAGCATTTT. It yields the protein CAWSSDGGGRTSQPQHF.

This clonotype was picked up a small number of times. This rearrangement joins TRBV20-1 to TRBJ2-1, with TRBD2 matching 10 bases. The CDR3 extends over 17 amino acids. Germline values: CDR1 DFQATT, CDR2 SNEGSKA (reference sequence). Trimming cost V 0 bases and J 6 bases; bases outside gene matches: 11. The CDR3 loop reads CSARDRPSGGWVNEQFF. The CDR3 DNA reads TGCAGTGCTAGAGATAGGCCTAGCGGGGGTTGGGTCAATGAGCAGTTCTTC.

Turning to this clonotype: At one end, the junction sequence differs from germline, possibly due to a read error. The chain joins TRBV28 to TRBJ2-3; no clear D. The germline gives CDR1 MDHEN, CDR2 SYDVKM. The CDR3 is 14 amino acids. The CDR3 loop is CASSPQQRTDTRYF. DNA for the CDR3: TGTGCCAGCAGTCCCCAGCAGCGCACAGATACGCGGTATTTT.

The chain is built from TRBV28 and TRBJ2-5; TRBD1 is a possible D gene (6 bases). Between the trimmed V and J ends, which lost 2 bases and 2 bases, there was a span of 18 bases. The CDR3 runs to 17 residues. The germline V gene encodes CDR1 MDHEN and CDR2 SYDVKM. CDR3 sequence: CASSLAPTGVAQETQYF. The CDR3 DNA reads as TGTGCCAGCAGTTTAGCGCCGACAGGCGTCGCACAAGAGACCCAGTACTTC.

The rearrangement links TRBV5-6 to TRBJ1-4; D is unclear. Germline V gene lookup returns CDR1 SGHDT and CDR2 YYEEEE. Between the trimmed V and J ends, which lost 4 bases and 8 bases, there was a span of 18 bases. The CDR3 is made up of 15 amino acids. CDR3 nucleotides: TGTGCCAGCAGCCCAGTGCGGGTGAAGGGAGAAAAACTGTTTTTT. Amino acid sequence: CASSPVRVKGEKLFF.

The table lists this clonotype with a few counts. The J gene is TRBJ1-2, the V gene TRBV7-2, with a tentative D call TRBD1 (5 bases). The CDR3 spans 14 residues. The V gene's germline CDR1 is SGHTA and CDR2 FQGNSA. V lost 5 bases to trimming and J lost 5 bases, with 15 bases between them. CDR3 sequence reads: CASSPPGGWYGYTF. The CDR3 nucleotides read TGTGCCAGCAGCCCCCCGGGGGGATGGTATGGCTACACCTTC.

The chain carries TRBV30 and TRBJ1-2; D is perhaps TRBD1 (5 bases). Trimming stripped 1 base from V and 4 bases from J, with 7 bases between. This CDR3 comprises 12 residues. CDR1 and CDR2 from the germline V gene are GTSNPN and SVGIG (reference sequence). The CDR3 region is CAWSGTPYGYTF. The DNA of the CDR3 is TGTGCCTGGAGTGGGACACCCTATGGCTACACCTTC.

V is TRBV7-2 and J is TRBJ2-5, with D possibly being TRBD2 (5 bases). V lost 2 bases and J 5 bases, leaving 24 bases between the germline ends. This CDR3 is built from 18 residues. The germline CDR1 and CDR2 sequences are SGHTA and FQGNSA. CDR3 amino acids: CASSLSRPGVGLYETQYF. DNA for the CDR3: TGTGCCAGCAGCTTATCCCGCCCCGGGGTAGGGTTATACGAGACCCAGTACTTC. Combining the CDR3 with reference TRBV7-2 and TRBJ2-5 gives the whole variable domain GAGVSQSPSNKVTEKGKDVELRCDPISGHTALYWYRQSLGQGLEFLIYFQGNSAPDKSGLPSDRFSAERTGGSVSTLTIQRTQQEDSAVYLCASSLSRPGVGLYETQYFGPGTRLLVL.

This clonotype was counted only a few times. V usage is TRBV3-1 and J usage is TRBJ1-4; perhaps TRBD1 as D (5 bases). The CDR3 spans 16 residues. Germline V gene data show CDR1 as LGHDT and CDR2 as YNNKEL (reference sequence). Trimming took off 4 bases at V and 1 base at J, with 13 bases between the two ends. The CDR3 is CASSRDAGRTNEKLFF. CDR3 nucleotides: TGTGCCAGCAGCCGAGACGCAGGGAGAACTAATGAAAAACTGTTTTTT. Full variable domain (missing parts from reference TRBV3-1 and TRBJ1-4): DTAVSQTPKYLVTQMGNDKSIKCEQNLGHDTMYWYKQDSKKFLKIMFSYNNKELIINETVPNRFSPKSPDKAHLNLHINSLELGDSAVYFCASSRDAGRTNEKLFFGSGTQLSVL.

The chain combines TRBV29-1 with TRBJ1-2, with 7 bases identical to TRBD1. Trimming cost V 5 bases and J 8 bases; bases outside gene matches: 14. This CDR3 is built from 14 residues. CDR1 SQVTM and CDR2 ANQGSEA come from the germline V gene. CDR3 sequence: CSVSRLQGLEGYTF. Written as DNA, the CDR3 is TGCAGCGTTTCCAGACTACAGGGGTTAGAGGGCTACACCTTC.

The chain carries TRBV9 and TRBJ2-5; D gene unclear. CDR3 size: 16 residues. V dropped 0 bases and J dropped 2 bases, with 14 bases sitting between them. Germline lookup yields CDR1 SGDLS and CDR2 YYNGEE. CDR3 nucleotides: TGTGCCAGCAGCGTAGGGGCAGGAGACCTTCAAGAGACCCAGTACTTC. Its translation: CASSVGAGDLQETQYF.

This chain uses TRBV9 with TRBJ2-7; D is uncertain. CDR3 length: 16 residues. The V end lost 4 bases, the J end lost 4 bases, and 21 bases lay between the germline ends. Germline assignment: CDR1 SGDLS and CDR2 YYNGEE. CDR3 nucleotide sequence: TGTGCCAGCAGCTCACCCTCCGCACCCGCGTTTTACGAGCAGTACTTC. Translation: CASSSPSAPAFYEQYF.

This clonotype was counted only a few times. V is TRBV7-8 and J is TRBJ1-2, with D unclear. Trimming took 1 base from V and 0 from J, leaving 9 bases between them. In germline, CDR1 is SGHVS, CDR2 FQNEAQ. The CDR3 has 15 residues. CDR3 DNA: TGTGCCAGCAGCTTAGACGGCAGAACTAACTATGGCTACACCTTC. Translating it yields CASSLDGRTNYGYTF.

The chain uses TRBV21-1 and TRBJ2-1; TRBD2 is the table's D call, not checked against the DNA. TRBV21-1 is annotated as a pseudogene. This CDR3 has 14 residues. CDR3 loop: CASSKGEVVNEQFF. As DNA, the CDR3 is TGTGCCAGCAGCAAAGGGGAGGTTGTCAATGAGCAGTTCTTC.

This chain connects TRBV6-2 or TRBV6-3 to TRBJ2-2, with TRBD1 matching 9 bases. Trimming at V came to 5 bases and at J to 4 bases, leaving 5 bases not matched to a gene. The CDR3 spans 15 residues. The germline gives CDR1 MNHEY, CDR2 SVGEGT. CDR3 bases: TGTGCCAGCAGTCAGGACAGGGGAGGCACCGGGGAGCTGTTTTTT. It translates to CASSQDRGGTGELFF.

This clonotype was counted between two and nine times. This rearrangement joins TRBV6-2 or TRBV6-3 to TRBJ2-7, with D possibly being TRBD1 or TRBD2 (5 bases each). Trimming left V 9 bases short and J 2 bases short, with 8 bases between. Germline CDR1 reads MNHEY; CDR2 reads SVGEGT. The CDR3 runs 11 residues. The chain's CDR3 is CASRGPYEQYF. CDR3 in DNA: TGTGCCAGTCGGGGACCCTACGAGCAGTACTTC.

Concerning this clonotype: Possible read error: a much larger clone is one base away. This sequence joins TRBV4-3 and TRBJ2-6; a weak D match, TRBD1 (5 bases). CDR1 and CDR2 from the germline V gene are LGHNA and YSLEER. The CDR3 loop spans 16 amino acids. CDR3 protein: CASSQDRAAGANVMTF. As DNA, the CDR3 is TGCGCCAGCAGCCAAGATAGGGCTGCTGGGGCCAACGTCATGACTTTC.

This clonotype was recorded a few times. V usage is TRBV4-3 and J usage is TRBJ1-2; D may be TRBD1 (6 bases). CDR3 size: 15 residues. Looked up from germline, CDR1 is LGHNA and CDR2 is YSLEER. V lost 3 bases to trimming and J lost 7 bases, with 18 bases between them. CDR3: CASSHLGQGLGGYTF. DNA for the CDR3: TGCGCCAGCAGCCACCTAGGGCAGGGGCTGGGTGGCTACACCTTC.

This clonotype has more than one count but fewer than ten. The rearrangement joins TRBV20-1 to TRBJ2-3; 8 nucleotides align to TRBD2. V was clipped by 5 bases and J by 4 bases; unmatched bases: 14. Germline lookup yields CDR1 DFQATT and CDR2 SNEGSKA (reference sequence). This CDR3 comprises 16 residues. The CDR3 DNA is TGCAGTGCTCCCCCCTTCAGCGGGGGAGGGGCAGATACGCAGTATTTT. Its protein is CSAPPFSGGGADTQYF.

This clonotype occurred once. V is TRBV10-3 and J is TRBJ2-7; 7 bases match TRBD2. This CDR3 comprises 14 residues. Trimming cost V 4 bases and J 5 bases; bases outside gene matches: 8. CDR1 and CDR2 from the germline V gene are ENHRY and SYGVKD. CDR3 loop: CAISGETGRDEQYF. The CDR3 DNA reads TGTGCCATCAGTGGGGAAACGGGGAGGGACGAGCAGTACTTC.

This chain uses TRBV6-2 or TRBV6-3 with TRBJ2-7; the D gene is possibly TRBD1 (6 bases). The germline V gene has CDR1 MNHEY and CDR2 SVGEGT. The CDR3 loop spans 15 amino acids. V was trimmed by 6 bases and J by 2 bases, leaving 17 bases between them. The CDR3 DNA follows: TGTGCCAGCAGCGAACCGTGGGCAGGGGCCTACGAGCAGTACTTC. Amino acid sequence: CASSEPWAGAYEQYF.

This clonotype was picked up a small number of times. V is TRBV30 and J is TRBJ1-2; maybe TRBD1 (6 bases). The germline CDR1 and CDR2 sequences are GTSNPN and SVGIG (reference sequence). V shed 7 bases and J shed 2 bases, with 14 bases lying between them. The length of the CDR3 is 13 residues. CDR3 coding DNA: TGTGCCTCGTCGGGACAACTGAACTATGGCTACACCTTC. Its translation is CASSGQLNYGYTF.

This clonotype was recorded once. The rearrangement uses TRBV27 and TRBJ2-3; 9 nucleotides align to TRBD2. J gave up 4 bases and V 1 base, and 6 bases lay outside the gene matches. The CDR3 has 16 residues. CDR1 and CDR2 (germline): MNHEY, SMNVEV (reference sequence). The CDR3 sequence: CASSLFSGGAADTQYF. DNA for the CDR3: TGTGCCAGCAGTTTATTTAGCGGGGGTGCTGCAGATACGCAGTATTTT.

This chain links TRBV29-1 with TRBJ2-3; D is perhaps TRBD1 (5 bases). The CDR3 contains 14 residues. V shed 0 bases and J shed 0 bases, with 7 bases lying between them. CDR1 SQVTM and CDR2 ANQGSEA come from the germline V gene. The CDR3 spells CSVEDRASTDTQYF. The CDR3 DNA reads as TGCAGCGTTGAAGACAGGGCTAGCACAGATACGCAGTATTTT.

The J gene is TRBJ2-5, the V gene TRBV12-3 or TRBV12-4, with TRBD2 matching 12 bases. With V trimmed by 6 bases and J by 5 bases, 4 bases remained unmatched. CDR3 length: 14 residues. The CDR3 loop reads CASRPGTSGETQYF. The CDR3 DNA reads as TGTGCCAGCAGGCCTGGGACTAGCGGGGAGACCCAGTACTTC.